Listed here are 17 T cell receptor beta chains from one sample, sequenced in a study of blood T cell repertoires in COVID-19. Assay: immunoSEQ multiplex PCR; the TCRdb copy retains only in-frame clones and omits some. The repertoire holds about 78,000 clones, with 77% as singletons. Sequences were obtained from peripheral blood. Receptors originate from a human donor in a cohort sampled during active COVID-19.

The chain links TRBV24-1 to TRBJ2-4, with TRBD1 identical over 7 bases. This CDR3 is 17 amino acids long. The V gene's germline CDR1 is KGHDR and CDR2 SFDVKD. V dropped 5 bases and J dropped 1; count of bases not matched to a gene: 10. The CDR3 spells CATSAPLRGPAKNIQYF. The CDR3 DNA follows: TGTGCCACCAGTGCCCCCTTGAGGGGGCCGGCCAAAAACATTCAGTACTTC.

V is TRBV6-5 and J is TRBJ2-3; 9 bases are shared with TRBD2. Germline CDR1 and CDR2: MNHEY and SVGAGI. After removal of 2 bases from V and 3 bases from J, the junction contained 6 bases not matched to a gene. This CDR3 comprises 16 residues. The CDR3 here is CASSYPAGGRTDTQYF. In nucleotides, the CDR3 is TGTGCCAGCAGTTACCCTGCGGGGGGGCGAACAGATACGCAGTATTTT.

The CDR3 sequence is CAWSSFRTSGGDYEQYF. In nucleotides, the CDR3 is TGTGCCTGGAGCTCCTTCCGGACTAGCGGGGGGGACTACGAGCAGTACTTC. The chain recombines TRBV30 with TRBJ2-7; 15 bases are a match to TRBD2. This CDR3 is 17 amino acids long. V lost 3 bases to trimming and J lost 3 bases; unmatched junction nucleotides: 9. Germline CDR1 and CDR2: GTSNPN and SVGIG (reference sequence).

The chain has TRBV2 and TRBJ2-5; 10 bases align to TRBD1. Germline V gene lookup returns CDR1 SNHLY and CDR2 FYNNEI. CDR3 length: 14 amino acids. With V trimmed by 4 bases and J by 9 bases, 8 bases remained unmatched. The CDR3 spells CASSAGTGVEAQYF. The CDR3 bases are TGTGCCAGCAGTGCTGGGACAGGGGTTGAGGCCCAGTACTTC.

This clone occurred a few times. The chain has TRBV19 and TRBJ1-6; D gene unclear. V lost 4 bases and J lost 13, with 20 bases in between. CDR3 length: 15 residues. CDR1 is LNHDA and CDR2 is SQIVND in the germline V gene (reference sequence). CDR3 sequence (DNA): TGTGCCAGTAGTACCGAATCTGCGCAGGTTACTCCCCTCCACTTT. Residues: CASSTESAQVTPLHF.

Here the CDR3 DNA reads TGTGCCAGTAGTATAGACGCCAGGGGTAACTATGGCTACACCTTC. Translated, it gives CASSIDARGNYGYTF. This chain joins TRBV19 and TRBJ1-2, with D possibly matching TRBD1 (6 bases). Germline CDR1 is LNHDA and CDR2 is SQIVND (reference sequence). The CDR3 contains 15 residues. Trimming shortened V by 0 bases and J by 1 base, and 9 bases separated the two germline ends.

This chain links TRBV5-4 with TRBJ1-2; 9 bases fit TRBD1. This CDR3 region has 15 residues. V trimming: 3 bases; J trimming: 3 bases; junction bases outside the gene matches: 6. Germline loops: CDR1 SGHNT, CDR2 YYREEE (reference sequence). The CDR3 region has the DNA TGTGCCAGCAGCTCTCCGGGACAGGGAGACTATGGCTACACCTTC. Protein product: CASSSPGQGDYGYTF.

To note about this clone: The same CDR3 can be traced to other DNA sequences in this sample. The chain is built from TRBV5-1 and TRBJ2-7, with D possibly TRBD1 on 5 matching bases. Germline CDR1 is SGHRS and CDR2 is YFSETQ. Trimming stripped 0 bases from V and 1 base from J, with 14 bases between. The CDR3 has 16 amino acids. CDR3 protein: CASSLALAGISYEQYF. The CDR3 coding sequence is TGCGCCAGCAGCTTGGCCTTAGCAGGGATATCCTACGAGCAGTACTTC.

The chain employs TRBV18 and TRBJ1-3; possibly TRBD1 for D (6 bases). Per germline, CDR1 KGHSH and CDR2 LQKENI. V dropped 3 bases and J dropped 0 bases, with 12 bases sitting between them. The CDR3 is made up of 16 amino acids. The CDR3 sequence: CASSPRTEYSGNTIYF. The CDR3 DNA follows: TGTGCCAGCTCACCCCGGACAGAGTACTCTGGAAACACCATATATTTT.

V gene TRBV24-1 combines with J gene TRBJ1-5; tentatively, D is TRBD1 (6 bases). This CDR3 region has 12 residues. Trimming removed 4 bases at V and 9 bases at J, with 9 bases between. The germline CDR1 and CDR2 sequences are KGHDR and SFDVKD. The CDR3 region is CATSEQGRPQHF. Here the CDR3 DNA reads TGTGCCACCAGTGAACAGGGCCGGCCCCAGCATTTT.

The chain combines TRBV10-3 with TRBJ2-3; no reliable D call. The CDR3 consists of 12 residues. Germline V gene data show CDR1 as ENHRY and CDR2 as SYGVKD. V was trimmed by 10 bases and J by 0 bases, leaving 8 bases between them. DNA for the CDR3: TGTGCCAGTAGTGGTAGCACAGATACGCAGTATTTT. Translating it yields CASSGSTDTQYF.

V gene TRBV7-2 combines with J gene TRBJ2-7; 10 bases align to TRBD2. Looked up from germline, CDR1 is SGHTA and CDR2 is FQGNSA. Trimming cost V 1 base and J 2 bases; bases outside gene matches: 2. This CDR3 is 15 amino acids long. Written as DNA, the CDR3 is TGTGCCAGCAGCTTAGGAGCGGGGGGGCCCTACGAGCAGTACTTC. It specifies CASSLGAGGPYEQYF.

The chain combines TRBV28 with TRBJ1-6; 9 positions match TRBD1. The CDR3 totals 13 residues. CDR1 is MDHEN, CDR2 SYDVKM, per germline. J gave up 7 bases and V 10 bases, and 5 bases lay outside the gene matches. The CDR3 spells CATEDRGNSPLHF. As DNA, the CDR3 is TGTGCCACCGAGGACAGGGGCAATTCACCCCTCCACTTT.

The chain employs TRBV12-3 or TRBV12-4 and TRBJ2-5; possibly TRBD2 for D (5 bases). V was trimmed by 0 bases and J by 13 bases, leaving 15 bases between them. CDR3 length: 13 amino acids. CDR3 in DNA: TGTGCCAGCAGTTTAGCGCCCCCGGGGATCTTGTACTTC. Translating gives CASSLAPPGILYF.

The chain combines TRBV10-3 with TRBJ2-7, with D unclear. CDR3 size: 9 residues. V was pared by 11 bases and J by 5 bases, with 7 bases between. The V gene's germline CDR1 is ENHRY and CDR2 SYGVKD. CDR3 DNA: TGTGCCCTAAGCCACGAGCAGTACTTC. Protein sequence: CALSHEQYF.

This clone was picked up a small number of times. The chain links TRBV5-6 to TRBJ1-1, with D perhaps TRBD1 (5 bases). Germline CDR1 reads SGHDT; CDR2 reads YYEEEE. The CDR3 runs to 13 residues. Trimming cost V 4 bases and J 5 bases, with 12 bases left between them. CDR3 region: CASSKRGGTEAFF. Written as DNA, the CDR3 is TGTGCCAGCAGCAAGCGGGGGGGAACTGAAGCTTTCTTT.

The chain recombines TRBV27 with TRBJ2-3; D uncertain. Germline V gene lookup returns CDR1 MNHEY and CDR2 SMNVEV (reference sequence). The V end was cut by 4 bases, the J end by 6 bases, with 11 bases between. CDR3 length: 13 residues. CDR3 nucleotide sequence: TGTGCCAGCAGTTCCTCATCCCGGGATACGCAGTATTTT. This gives the protein CASSSSSRDTQYF.